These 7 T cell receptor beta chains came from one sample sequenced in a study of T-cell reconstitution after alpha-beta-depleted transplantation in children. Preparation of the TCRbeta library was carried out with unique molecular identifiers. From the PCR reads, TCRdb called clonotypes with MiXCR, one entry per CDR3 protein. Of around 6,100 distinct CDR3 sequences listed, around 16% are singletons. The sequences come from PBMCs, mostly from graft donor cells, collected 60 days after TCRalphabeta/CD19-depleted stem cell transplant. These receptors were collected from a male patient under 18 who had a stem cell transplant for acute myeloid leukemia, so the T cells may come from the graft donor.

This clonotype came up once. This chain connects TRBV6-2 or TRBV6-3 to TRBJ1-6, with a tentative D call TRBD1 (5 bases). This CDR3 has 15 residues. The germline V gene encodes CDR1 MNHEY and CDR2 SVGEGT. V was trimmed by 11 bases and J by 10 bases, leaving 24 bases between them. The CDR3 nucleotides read TGTGCCCTGAAGGAGGATGGGGCCGATGGATCACCCCTCCACTTT. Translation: CALKEDGADGSPLHF.

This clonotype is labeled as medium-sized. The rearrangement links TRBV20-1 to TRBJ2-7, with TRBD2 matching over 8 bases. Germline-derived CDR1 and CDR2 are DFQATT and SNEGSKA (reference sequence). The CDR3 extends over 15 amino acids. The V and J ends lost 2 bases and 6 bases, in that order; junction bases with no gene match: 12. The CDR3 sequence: CSARWTSRVGGEQYF. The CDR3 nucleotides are TGCAGTGCTAGATGGACTAGCCGGGTAGGGGGCGAGCAGTACTTC.

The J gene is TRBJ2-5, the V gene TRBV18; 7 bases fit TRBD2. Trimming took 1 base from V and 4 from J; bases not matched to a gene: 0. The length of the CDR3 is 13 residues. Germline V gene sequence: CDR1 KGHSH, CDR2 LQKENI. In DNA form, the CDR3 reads TGTGCCAGCTCACCACTAGCGGGAGAGACCCAGTACTTC. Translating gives CASSPLAGETQYF.

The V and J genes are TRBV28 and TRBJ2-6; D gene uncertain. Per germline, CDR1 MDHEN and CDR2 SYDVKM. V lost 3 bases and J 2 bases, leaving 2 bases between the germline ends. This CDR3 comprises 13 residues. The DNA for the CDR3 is TGTGCCAGCAGTTTCGCTGGGGCCAACGTCCTGACTTTC. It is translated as CASSFAGANVLTF.

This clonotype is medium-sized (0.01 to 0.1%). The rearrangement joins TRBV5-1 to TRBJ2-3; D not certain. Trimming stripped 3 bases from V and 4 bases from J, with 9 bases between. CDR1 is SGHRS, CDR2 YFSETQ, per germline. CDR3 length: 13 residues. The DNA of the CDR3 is TGCGCCAGCAGCTCCATAGGGTCAGATACGCAGTATTTT. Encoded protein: CASSSIGSDTQYF.

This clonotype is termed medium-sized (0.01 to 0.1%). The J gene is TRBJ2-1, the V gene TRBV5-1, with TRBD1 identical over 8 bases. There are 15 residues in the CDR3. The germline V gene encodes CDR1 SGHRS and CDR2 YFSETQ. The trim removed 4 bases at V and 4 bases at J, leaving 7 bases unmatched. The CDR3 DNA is TGCGCCAGCAGCCAGACAGGGGCCCTATACAATGAGCAGTTCTTC. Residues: CASSQTGALYNEQFF.

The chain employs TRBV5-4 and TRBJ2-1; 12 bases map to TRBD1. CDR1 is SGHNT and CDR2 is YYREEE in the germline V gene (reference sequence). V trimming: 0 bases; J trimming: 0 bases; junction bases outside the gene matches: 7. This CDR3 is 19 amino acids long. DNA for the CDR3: TGTGCCAGCAGCTTGGGGGGACAGGGGGCTCAGATCTCCTACAATGAGCAGTTCTTC. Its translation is CASSLGGQGAQISYNEQFF.